The 5 T cell receptor beta chains below all came from one sample that was sequenced in a study of regulatory T cells in long-lasting Graves disease. Building the TCR beta libraries relied on iRepertoire HTBI primers, and CDR3 regions underwent Arm-PCR. TCRdb itself ran the multiplex PCR reads through MiXCR, one entry per CDR3 protein. In the table there are 250,000 to 300,000 distinct CDR3 sequences, approximately 20% of which are singletons. Time point given: newly diagnosed GD, antithyroid drugs for less than 3 months. PBMCs were the source of the RNA used for TCR sequencing. The sample was also linked to a second study, of T cells in Graves' hyperthyroidism and ophthalmopathy.

Material: peripheral blood mononuclear cells (PBMCs), obtained at new diagnosis, from a patient treated with antithyroid drugs. All receptors come from a woman aged 25-40 years with Graves disease.

In its sample, this clonotype was seen a few times. This sequence joins TRBV12-3 or TRBV12-4 and TRBJ2-1; a weak D match, TRBD2 (5 bases). V lost 3 bases and J 2 bases, leaving 11 bases between the germline ends. The CDR3 loop spans 15 amino acids. This CDR3 is CASSFVALTYNEQFF. CDR3 nucleotide sequence: TGTGCCAGCAGTTTCGTAGCGCTCACCTACAATGAGCAGTTCTTC.

The table lists this clonotype with many counts. The rearrangement uses TRBV5-1 and TRBJ1-2; D not certain. V lost 1 base to trimming and J lost 5 bases, with 12 bases between them. CDR1 is SGHRS and CDR2 is YFSETQ in the germline V gene. There are 14 residues in the CDR3. CDR3 region: CASSLFVGLYGYTF. The DNA of the CDR3 is TGCGCCAGCAGCTTGTTTGTAGGACTTTATGGCTACACCTTC.

This clonotype has ten or more counts. A junction end diverges from the germline sequence, so it may reflect a read error. The chain combines TRBV12-3 or TRBV12-4 with TRBJ1-1, with unresolved D. There are 13 residues in the CDR3. The CDR3 region is CASRYTENTEASF. For the CDR3, the DNA is TGTGCCAGCAGGTATACAGAGAACACTGAAGCTTCCTTT.

This clonotype was recorded at least ten times. CDR3 residues: CATSGTGQGHNEQFF. The CDR3 DNA reads TGTGCCACCAGTGGCACGGGACAGGGGCACAATGAGCAGTTCTTC. V and J are TRBV24-1 and TRBJ2-1; TRBD1 aligns across 10 bases. V lost 5 bases to trimming and J lost 5 bases; unmatched junction nucleotides: 5. Germline loops: CDR1 KGHDR, CDR2 SFDVKD. The CDR3 is 15 residues long.

The chain recombines TRBV11-2 with TRBJ2-3; the match to TRBD2 covers 11 bases. Germline V CDR1 and CDR2: SGHAT, FQNNGV. The V segment lost 3 bases and the J segment 2 bases; nucleotides outside the gene matches: 7. CDR3 size: 17 residues. Here the CDR3 DNA reads TGTGCCAGCAGCTTGTCTTTACTAGCGGGAGACACAGATACGCAGTATTTT. It codes for CASSLSLLAGDTDTQYF.